The subject of this entry is one T cell receptor (beta chain). Sequencing used immunoSEQ multiplex PCR; TCRdb keeps in-frame clones, though not all of them. The data contain about 330,000 clones, over 75% of them singletons. This sample was taken from a study of blood T cell repertoires in COVID-19. Trimming shortened V by 2 bases and J by 2 bases, and 16 bases separated the two germline ends. CDR1 and CDR2 (germline): ENHRY, SYGVKD. The CDR3 sequence is 16 residues long. The sequenced sample was peripheral blood. The chain joins TRBV10-3 to TRBJ2-7; the D gene is possibly TRBD1 (6 bases). This TCR was recovered from a human donor in a cohort sampled during active COVID-19. The chain's CDR3 is CAISEPDRPEPYEQYF. CDR3 nucleotides: TGTGCCATCAGTGAGCCAGACAGGCCCGAACCCTACGAGCAGTACTTC.